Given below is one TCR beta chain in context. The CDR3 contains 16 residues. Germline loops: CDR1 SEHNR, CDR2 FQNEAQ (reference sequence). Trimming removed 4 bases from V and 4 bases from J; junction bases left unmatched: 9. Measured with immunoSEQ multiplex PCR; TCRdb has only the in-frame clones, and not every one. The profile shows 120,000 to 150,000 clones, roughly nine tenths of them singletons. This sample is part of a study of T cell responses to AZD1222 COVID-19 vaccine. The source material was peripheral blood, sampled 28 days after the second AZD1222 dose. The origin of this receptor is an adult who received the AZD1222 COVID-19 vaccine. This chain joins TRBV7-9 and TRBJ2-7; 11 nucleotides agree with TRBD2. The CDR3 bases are TGTGCCAGCAGCTCCCTGGGGACTAGCGGAGTTTACGAGCAGTACTTC. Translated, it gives CASSSLGTSGVYEQYF.